This T cell receptor beta chain was captured in a study of T cells in localized non-small cell lung cancer. Method: immunoSEQ multiplex PCR; TCRdb's copy keeps in-frame clones and lacks some. Seen here are about 1,700 clones, approximately 29% observed once, and the top ten hold about 12%. As to this clone: Antigen specificity is unknown.

Germline CDR1 and CDR2: SSHAT and FNYEAQ (reference sequence). V dropped 2 bases and J dropped 1; count of bases not matched to a gene: 4. This CDR3 comprises 15 residues. Study-level findings and limits: Adjacent lung had a median approximately 50 of the 100 largest tumor clones. There was higher T cell clonality in uninvolved adjacent lung than in tumor, and it was highest there. Overall survival was longer when the density of T cells in the blood was higher.

The sequence was obtained from a male donor at least 60 years old with stage II squamous cell lung carcinoma. The sequencing here drew on normal lung tissue next to the tumor, taken before any cancer treatment. The chain employs TRBV7-7 and TRBJ2-5; 7 bases agree with TRBD2. The CDR3 spells CASSLNGGIQETQYF. CDR3 DNA sequence: TGTGCCAGCAGCTTAAACGGGGGGATCCAAGAGACCCAGTACTTC. Looking up the rest from reference TRBV7-7 and TRBJ2-5 gives the full variable domain: GAGVSQSPRYKVTKRGQDVTLRCDPISSHATLYWYQQALGQGPEFLTYFNYEAQPDKSGLPSDRFSAERPEGSISTLTIQRTEQRDSAMYRCASSLNGGIQETQYFGPGTRLLVL.